One sample yielded the 9 T cell receptor beta chains listed below, sequenced in a study of blood T cells in healthy people across ages. A J-beta primer mix and a sample-barcoded 5' primer were used in a second PCR of about 7 to 12 cycles. TCRdb processed the 5' RACE reads anew with MiXCR; each CDR3 protein has one entry. Of roughly 800,000 distinct CDR3 sequences in the sample, about 62% were seen once. The specimen sequenced was blood. These receptors originate from a man younger than 45 in good health.

The rearrangement joins TRBV3-1 to TRBJ1-1; D remains ambiguous. The V and J ends lost 1 base and 1 base respectively, with 7 bases between them. Per the germline V gene, CDR1 is LGHDT and CDR2 is YNNKEL (reference sequence). CDR3 length: 14 amino acids. CDR3 sequence reads: CASSQGHRNTEAFF. The DNA for the CDR3 is TGTGCCAGCAGCCAAGGCCATCGGAACACTGAAGCTTTCTTT.

This clonotype was detected a few times. The rearrangement links TRBV20-1 to TRBJ1-6; D not resolved. The V gene's germline CDR1 is DFQATT and CDR2 SNEGSKA (reference sequence). Trimming shortened V by 0 bases and J by 3 bases, and 12 bases separated the two germline ends. The CDR3 is 16 residues long. The CDR3 coding sequence is TGCAGTGCTAGAGATCGAAGGGTCGTCTATAATTCACCCCTCCACTTT. Amino acid sequence: CSARDRRVVYNSPLHF.

Regarding this clonotype: Sequence at one end of the junction differs from germline and may be a read error. The CDR3 reads CASSPGTGGKQPQHF. The CDR3 DNA follows: TGTGCCAGCTCTCCCGGGACAGGGGGCAAACAGCCCCAGCATTTT. The chain uses TRBV18 and TRBJ1-5; TRBD1 matches at 12 bases. The CDR3 runs to 15 residues. Germline values: CDR1 KGHSH, CDR2 LQKENI.

The V and J genes are TRBV28 and TRBJ2-7; tentative D call: TRBD1 (5 bases). Trimming took off 6 bases at V and 1 base at J, with 13 bases between the two ends. The CDR3 loop spans 14 amino acids. Germline loops: CDR1 MDHEN, CDR2 SYDVKM. The CDR3 loop reads CASRPGQISYEQYF. The CDR3 nucleotides are TGTGCCAGCAGACCCGGACAAATTTCCTACGAGCAGTACTTC.

The chain combines TRBV29-1 with TRBJ2-2; TRBD2 agrees at 8 bases. The CDR3 is made up of 14 amino acids. The V segment lost 6 bases and the J segment 5 bases; nucleotides outside the gene matches: 8. The germline gives CDR1 SQVTM, CDR2 ANQGSEA. The CDR3 loop is CSVTAGDITGELFF. DNA for the CDR3: TGCAGCGTCACAGCGGGAGATATTACCGGGGAGCTGTTTTTT.

This sequence joins TRBV27 and TRBJ2-1; D ambiguous. Germline CDR1 is MNHEY and CDR2 is SMNVEV (reference sequence). With 5 bases removed from V and 0 bases from J, the gap between germline ends came to 14 bases. The CDR3 is 16 amino acids. The CDR3 DNA is TGTGCCAGCAGTGTTTTCAGCCCCCTCTCCTACAATGAGCAGTTCTTC. This translates into CASSVFSPLSYNEQFF.

The V and J genes are TRBV4-3 and TRBJ2-7; no clear D gene. CDR3 length: 15 amino acids. With 4 bases removed from V and 4 bases from J, the gap between germline ends came to 17 bases. The germline V gene encodes CDR1 LGHNA and CDR2 YSLEER. The CDR3 region is CASSPARTAGYEQYF. The CDR3 bases are TGCGCCAGCAGCCCGGCGAGGACGGCTGGATACGAGCAGTACTTC.

This clonotype was seen more than once but under ten times. This chain links TRBV7-2 with TRBJ2-1; 9 bases are shared with TRBD2. The germline CDR1 and CDR2 sequences are SGHTA and FQGNSA. CDR3 length equals 15 residues. The V and J ends lost 3 bases and 8 bases, in that order; junction bases with no gene match: 8. The CDR3 DNA reads as TGTGCCAGCAGCTTTAGCGGGAGAGAGCGGGATGAGCAGTTCTTC. It is translated as CASSFSGRERDEQFF.

This clonotype was observed a handful of times. This chain uses TRBV2 with TRBJ1-5; no definite D call. The CDR3 totals 13 residues. CDR1 is SNHLY and CDR2 is FYNNEI in the germline V gene. V lost 10 bases and J lost 0, with 10 bases in between. The CDR3 loop reads CAISVDSNQPQHF. The CDR3 nucleotides are TGTGCCATATCTGTTGATAGCAATCAGCCCCAGCATTTT.